One T cell receptor beta chain is described in this entry. Its target antigen remains unknown. The record has no base qualities; no much larger clone is one base away. The sample comes from a study of T-cell reconstitution after alpha-beta-depleted transplantation in children (dated by TCRdb to the mid-2010s). Concerning the study at large: Using TCR repertoire profiling, the study quantitatively followed how T-cell immune reconstitution unfolded in children after TCRalphabeta/CD19-depleted allogeneic hematopoietic cell transplantation.

Trimming removed 5 bases from V and 7 bases from J; the gene matches leave 7 bases unexplained. There are 16 amino acids in the CDR3, from cysteine to phenylalanine inclusive. Kept here is only the CDR3 DNA, which spans 48 bases and is read in frame from base 1. CDR1 and CDR2 were assigned from the germline V gene (reference sequence) as SEHNR and FQNEAQ. The sample's treatment or condition, from its label and the paper: allogeneic hematopoietic cell transplantation with graft depleted of TCRalphabeta T cells and CD19 B cells. The children who served as transplant recipients had been given grafts of TCRalphabeta/CD19-depleted allogeneic hematopoietic cells. Library preparation employed PCR. The sequencing machine was an Illumina HiSeq 2500. TCR library preparation used molecular barcoding, with unique molecular identifiers applied to normalize quantification of the TCRbeta repertoire. TCRdb cleaned the public reads at Q25 with fastp, built clones with MiXCR and kept in-frame beta chains. A single entry per CDR3 protein holds the most common genes and DNA from its merged rows. For this sample the table gives about 590,000 distinct CDR3 sequences, of which 13% were detected only once. Together, the top ten hold 2.2% of the sample.

General study outcomes and caveats: The apparently early alphabetaT-cell count recovery about two months after transplant was reportedly dependent on only several hundred rapidly expanded clones derived from non-depleted graft cells. In some patients, high TCRbeta diversity at day 60 was attributed to recipient T cells and intrathymic progenitors that had survived conditioning. The frequencies of hyperexpanded clones fell over the following months, and after one year, T-cell counts and TCRbeta diversity were mostly attributed to newly produced T cells.

This specimen consisted of PBMCs, mostly from graft donor cells, obtained 360 days after TCRalphabeta/CD19-depleted stem cell transplant. The clonotype comes from a male patient between 10 and 17 years old who had a stem cell transplant for acute myeloid leukemia, so the T cells may come from the graft donor. The V and J genes are TRBV7-9 and TRBJ2-1; 14 of the junction bases match TRBD2. Here the CDR3 is given as CASSPRRTSGRNEQFF. The sequence in DNA is TGTGCCAGCAGCCCGAGAAGGACTAGCGGGAGGAATGAGCAGTTCTTC. Here the CDR3 is joined to the reference TRBV7-9 and TRBJ2-1 genes, and the full variable domain is: DTGVSQNPRHKITKRGQNVTFRCDPISEHNRLYWYRQTLGQGPEFLTYFQNEAQLEKSRLLSDRFSAERPKGSFSTLEIQRTEQGDSAMYLCASSPRRTSGRNEQFFGPGTRLTVL.